This T cell receptor beta chain was captured in a study of CD4 T cells in relation to SARS-CoV-2 and coronaviruses. For the study at large: PBMCs were cultured with antigen for less than twelve days before TCR beta sequencing.

Assay: immunoSEQ multiplex PCR; the TCRdb copy retains only in-frame clones and omits some. The data show 20,000 to 25,000 clones, with 76% seen just once and about a fifth held by the top ten. CD4+ T cells from unexposed donors were obtained before the COVID-19 pandemic (2011-2018). CD4+ T cells were isolated from the cells after about 11 days of culture. The CDR3 consists of 13 residues. Germline CDR1 is MGHDK and CDR2 is SYGVNS. V shed 4 bases and J shed 0 bases, with 6 bases lying between them. Study-level results: In around 63% of donors, memory CD4+ clonotypes crossrecognized SARS-CoV-2 and at least one common cold coronavirus spike.

In regard to this clone: No antigen is known for it.

This sequence joins TRBV25-1 and TRBJ1-1; D gene uncertain. Sample: CD4+ T cells from PBMCs, cultured in vitro. The TCR originated in a human donor in good health. The CDR3 region is CASSGPVNTEAFF. As DNA, the CDR3 is TGTGCCAGCAGTGGTCCTGTGAACACTGAAGCTTTCTTT.